This T cell receptor beta chain was sequenced for a study of T cell changes during pregnancy in multiple sclerosis. Clones were read by immunoSEQ multiplex PCR, and TCRdb kept only the in-frame ones, dropping some. The sample yields about 68,000 clones, roughly nine tenths seen once. This TCR derives from a female donor in good health, enrolled as a control in a pregnancy study. Sequencing used peripheral blood, obtained in the second trimester of pregnancy.

The DNA of the CDR3 is TGTGCCAGCAGCGCCCAGGGGTACTCTGGAAACACCATATATTTT. This gives the protein CASSAQGYSGNTIYF. This chain links TRBV9 with TRBJ1-3; perhaps TRBD1 as D (6 bases). The CDR3 extends over 15 amino acids. V dropped 3 bases and J dropped 0 bases, with 10 bases sitting between them. Germline CDR1 is SGDLS and CDR2 is YYNGEE.